This T cell receptor beta chain came from a study of blood T cell repertoires in COVID-19. For the study at large: The samples span acute and convalescent COVID-19 from the United States, Italy and Spain. PBMCs, B-cell-depleted T cells, or T cells provided the cDNA or gDNA that made up the material.

In the source study's methods: Reference gene primer amplification gave nucleated cell count estimates. Produced via immunoSEQ multiplex PCR; TCRdb's table is partial and in-frame only. Clone size and V and J calls were adopted from that table, with D and trimming inferred from the DNA. The sample records 250,000 to 300,000 clones, 80% to 90% being singletons. This CDR3 is built from 19 residues. Germline V gene lookup returns CDR1 SGHNT and CDR2 YYREEE (reference sequence). V was pared by 1 base and J by 4 bases, with 27 bases between. This TCR was sampled from a woman aged 65 to 85 with acute or convalescent COVID-19. V gene TRBV5-4 combines with J gene TRBJ2-7, with D tentatively TRBD2 (5 bases). Specimen: peripheral blood. The CDR3 is CASSLLAIQTGIPFYEQYF. The CDR3 DNA follows: TGTGCCAGCAGCTTGTTGGCTATCCAAACCGGGATCCCCTTTTACGAGCAGTACTTC.